Listed below are T cell receptor beta chains from one sample, sequenced in a study of blood T cell repertoires in COVID-19. Method: immunoSEQ multiplex PCR; TCRdb's copy keeps in-frame clones and lacks some. Among 60,000 to 75,000 clones listed, under 85% were seen once. Material for sequencing was peripheral blood. Receptors originate from a woman in her fifties or sixties with active or convalescent COVID-19. Both conserved end residues are part of each CDR3. Fields, in order: D gene, J gene, clone size, V gene, CDR3 protein, CDR3 DNA. D genes are given only for firm matches. Not every row has a clone size; where given, it reads once, few, many or a size class.

d_gene: TRBD1; j_gene: TRBJ1-2; abundance: -; v_gene: TRBV6-4; CDR3aa: CASSGCRETGGGGYTF; CDR3nt: TGTGCCAGCAGTGGCTGCCGAGAAACAGGGGGCGGTGGCTACACCTTC
d_gene: -; j_gene: TRBJ1-4; abundance: -; v_gene: TRBV7-2; CDR3aa: CASSLALTDGEKLFF; CDR3nt: TGTGCCAGCAGCTTAGCTCTCACAGATGGGGAAAAACTGTTTTTT
d_gene: -; j_gene: TRBJ2-7; abundance: -; v_gene: TRBV5-1; CDR3aa: CASSLAVLASDYEQYF; CDR3nt: TGCGCCAGCAGCTTGGCGGTTCTGGCTAGCGACTACGAGCAGTACTTC
d_gene: TRBD1; j_gene: TRBJ2-1; abundance: -; v_gene: TRBV7-6; CDR3aa: CASSLGGQGAHNEQFF; CDR3nt: TGTGCCAGCAGCTTAGGGGGCCAGGGGGCCCACAATGAGCAGTTCTTC
d_gene: TRBD2; j_gene: TRBJ2-1; abundance: -; v_gene: TRBV5-6; CDR3aa: CASSLAGPGGPSNEQFF; CDR3nt: TGTGCCAGCAGCTTGGCGGGTCCGGGAGGGCCGAGTAATGAGCAGTTCTTC
d_gene: -; j_gene: TRBJ2-7; abundance: few; v_gene: TRBV27; CDR3aa: CASSLSSSRTTYEQYF; CDR3nt: TGTGCCAGCAGTCTCTCGAGTAGCAGAACGACCTACGAGCAGTACTTC
d_gene: -; j_gene: TRBJ1-1; abundance: -; v_gene: TRBV5-1; CDR3aa: CASSFQGQTEAFF; CDR3nt: TGCGCCAGCAGCTTCCAGGGGCAGACTGAAGCTTTCTTT
d_gene: TRBD2; j_gene: TRBJ2-7; abundance: once; v_gene: TRBV4-2; CDR3aa: CASSQTGLAGIYEQYF; CDR3nt: TGTGCCAGCAGCCAGACGGGACTAGCGGGAATCTACGAGCAGTACTTC
d_gene: -; j_gene: TRBJ1-1; abundance: -; v_gene: TRBV18; CDR3aa: CASSPHPPGLNTEAFF; CDR3nt: TGTGCCAGCTCACCACACCCTCCGGGTCTTAACACTGAAGCTTTCTTT
d_gene: -; j_gene: TRBJ1-2; abundance: -; v_gene: TRBV27; CDR3aa: CASRATGSYGYTF; CDR3nt: TGTGCCAGCAGAGCTACAGGGTCCTATGGCTACACCTTC
d_gene: TRBD2; j_gene: TRBJ2-3; abundance: -; v_gene: TRBV19; CDR3aa: CASSTRTSGSPDTQYF; CDR3nt: TGTGCCAGTAGTACAAGGACTAGCGGGAGTCCAGATACGCAGTATTTT
d_gene: TRBD2; j_gene: TRBJ2-3; abundance: -; v_gene: TRBV5-1; CDR3aa: CASSAWTSGSSDTQYF; CDR3nt: TGCGCCAGCAGCGCCTGGACTAGCGGGTCCTCAGATACGCAGTATTTT
d_gene: -; j_gene: TRBJ1-4; abundance: once; v_gene: TRBV19; CDR3aa: CASSIREGDEKLFF; CDR3nt: TGTGCCAGTAGTATCAGGGAAGGAGATGAAAAACTGTTTTTT
d_gene: -; j_gene: TRBJ1-2; abundance: -; v_gene: TRBV7-9; CDR3aa: CASSLVTGGYTF; CDR3nt: TGTGCCAGCAGCTTAGTGACGGGAGGCTACACCTTC
d_gene: -; j_gene: TRBJ1-1; abundance: few; v_gene: TRBV2; CDR3aa: CASSEGGNTEAFF; CDR3nt: TGTGCCAGCAGTGAGGGGGGTAACACTGAAGCTTTCTTT
d_gene: TRBD1; j_gene: TRBJ1-1; abundance: -; v_gene: TRBV2; CDR3aa: CASSLDRAATEAFF; CDR3nt: TGTGCCAGCAGTTTAGACAGGGCGGCCACTGAAGCTTTCTTT
d_gene: -; j_gene: TRBJ1-6; abundance: -; v_gene: TRBV7-2; CDR3aa: CASSGRGGGNSPLHF; CDR3nt: TGTGCCAGCAGCGGACGAGGGGGAGGGAATTCACCCCTCCACTTT
d_gene: TRBD1; j_gene: TRBJ1-3; abundance: once; v_gene: TRBV5-1; CDR3aa: CASRATGGSGNTIYF; CDR3nt: TGCGCCAGCAGGGCGACAGGGGGCTCTGGAAACACCATATATTTT
d_gene: -; j_gene: TRBJ1-3; abundance: -; v_gene: TRBV7-2; CDR3aa: CASSLNPTSSGNTIYF; CDR3nt: TGTGCCAGCAGCTTAAATCCGACAAGCTCTGGAAACACCATATATTTT
d_gene: -; j_gene: TRBJ2-7; abundance: -; v_gene: TRBV5-1; CDR3aa: CASSLAASVSYEQYF; CDR3nt: TGCGCCAGCAGCTTGGCCGCTAGCGTCTCCTACGAGCAGTACTTC
d_gene: TRBD1; j_gene: TRBJ2-1; abundance: -; v_gene: TRBV2; CDR3aa: CASSRQGQYNEQFF; CDR3nt: TGTGCCAGCAGTCGACAGGGGCAATACAATGAGCAGTTCTTC
d_gene: -; j_gene: TRBJ1-1; abundance: -; v_gene: TRBV10-3; CDR3aa: CAISVYRENTEAFF; CDR3nt: TGTGCCATCAGTGTTTACAGGGAGAACACTGAAGCTTTCTTT
d_gene: -; j_gene: TRBJ2-7; abundance: -; v_gene: TRBV4-1; CDR3aa: CASSQVTGVRYF; CDR3nt: TGCGCCAGCAGCCAAGTAACAGGAGTGCGGTACTTC
d_gene: TRBD2; j_gene: TRBJ2-7; abundance: -; v_gene: TRBV7-9; CDR3aa: CASSLPPSGGSYEQYF; CDR3nt: TGTGCCAGCAGCTTGCCCCCTAGCGGAGGCTCCTACGAGCAGTACTTC
d_gene: -; j_gene: TRBJ2-7; abundance: -; v_gene: TRBV5-1; CDR3aa: CASSGGTSYEQYF; CDR3nt: TGCGCCAGCAGCGGAGGGACTTCCTACGAGCAGTACTTC
d_gene: TRBD1; j_gene: TRBJ2-3; abundance: -; v_gene: TRBV4-3; CDR3aa: CASSQGTGGYTQYF; CDR3nt: TGCGCCAGCAGCCAAGGGACAGGAGGTTATACGCAGTATTTT
d_gene: -; j_gene: TRBJ2-7; abundance: -; v_gene: TRBV6-5; CDR3aa: CASTLDNEQYF; CDR3nt: TGTGCCAGCACCCTGGACAACGAGCAGTACTTC
d_gene: TRBD2; j_gene: TRBJ2-2; abundance: few; v_gene: TRBV7-2; CDR3aa: CASSQYLAGVGTGELFF; CDR3nt: TGTGCCAGCAGCCAATACCTAGCGGGAGTCGGCACCGGGGAGCTGTTTTTT
d_gene: TRBD1; j_gene: TRBJ2-7; abundance: many; v_gene: TRBV7-9; CDR3aa: CASSTGASQEQYF; CDR3nt: TGTGCCAGCAGCACAGGGGCCTCACAGGAGCAGTACTTC
d_gene: -; j_gene: TRBJ2-7; abundance: -; v_gene: TRBV21-1; CDR3aa: CASSKEPGEPNYEQYF; CDR3nt: TGTGCCAGCAGCAAAGAACCGGGAGAACCCAACTACGAGCAGTACTTC
d_gene: TRBD1; j_gene: TRBJ1-2; abundance: -; v_gene: TRBV9; CDR3aa: CASSPRTGDLFYGGYTF; CDR3nt: TGTGCCAGCAGCCCACGGACAGGGGACCTTTTTTATGGAGGCTACACCTTC
d_gene: -; j_gene: TRBJ1-5; abundance: -; v_gene: TRBV18; CDR3aa: CASSPKGSNQPQHF; CDR3nt: TGTGCCAGCTCACCAAAGGGGAGCAATCAGCCCCAGCATTTT
d_gene: -; j_gene: TRBJ2-5; abundance: -; v_gene: TRBV27; CDR3aa: CASSFNQETQYF; CDR3nt: TGTGCCAGCAGTTTTAACCAAGAGACCCAGTACTTC
d_gene: -; j_gene: TRBJ2-3; abundance: -; v_gene: TRBV2; CDR3aa: CASTWAGTDTQYF; CDR3nt: TGTGCCAGCACGTGGGCCGGCACAGATACGCAGTATTTT
d_gene: -; j_gene: TRBJ2-5; abundance: -; v_gene: TRBV28; CDR3aa: CASSLTRETQYF; CDR3nt: TGTGCCAGCAGCCTCACTAGAGAGACCCAGTACTTC